This TCR beta chain was sequenced for a study of cytomegalovirus exposure and HLA in healthy donors. General study findings and limits: Information on immune exposure was restricted to one variable (CMV serostatus).

PCR was performed using 60 Vbeta and 13 Jbeta primers. Some clones are missing from TCRdb's copy, which holds only in-frame ones; the method was immunoSEQ multiplex PCR. The sample lists over 85,000 clones; 76% were seen once. Germline CDR1 and CDR2: MRHNA and SNTAGT. Germline trimming cut 0 bases from V and 4 bases from J; bases unmatched to any gene: 1. CDR3 length: 15 residues. In this sample, this clone turned up a few times. Its specificity is not known. Other DNA variants within this sample encode the same CDR3. The sequence derives from a man younger than 45 in good health and CMV-seropositive. The genes are TRBV6-4 and TRBJ2-3; 10 bases are shared with TRBD2. Sample: PBMCs. DNA of the CDR3: TGTGCCAGCAGTGACTCAAGCGGGGGGGCAGATACGCAGTATTTT. Translation gives CASSDSSGGADTQYF.